This passage covers 16 T cell receptor beta chains from one sample sequenced in a study of blood T cell repertoires in COVID-19. Repertoires were generated with immunoSEQ multiplex PCR, while TCRdb's copy carries only in-frame clones and drops some. The sample consists of about 220,000 clones, 65% to 85% of them appearing once. Sequencing was done on a sample of peripheral blood. These receptors were taken from a woman in her twenties or thirties who had recovered from COVID-19.

V is TRBV11-2 and J is TRBJ2-1; TRBD2 agrees at 8 bases. With 5 bases clipped from V and 8 bases from J, the junction kept 5 bases outside the gene matches. The CDR3 consists of 13 residues. Looked up from germline, CDR1 is SGHAT and CDR2 is FQNNGV. The CDR3 spells CASSGTSFHEQFF. Written as DNA, the CDR3 is TGTGCCAGCAGCGGGACTAGTTTCCATGAGCAGTTCTTC.

The chain uses TRBV7-9 and TRBJ2-1; TRBD1 matches 9 bases. Trimming removed 5 bases from V and 7 bases from J; junction bases left unmatched: 12. CDR3 length equals 16 residues. Germline V gene lookup returns CDR1 SEHNR and CDR2 FQNEAQ (reference sequence). The CDR3: CASSLKGTGISNEQFF. CDR3 in DNA: TGTGCCAGCAGCCTTAAGGGGACAGGGATTTCGAATGAGCAGTTCTTC.

V usage is TRBV27 and J usage is TRBJ1-2, with 11 bases lining up with TRBD1. The trim removed 3 bases at V and 10 bases at J, leaving 1 base unmatched. The CDR3 is 12 amino acids. Germline V gene data show CDR1 as MNHEY and CDR2 as SMNVEV (reference sequence). The CDR3: CASSFGQGAYTF. CDR3 bases: TGTGCCAGCAGTTTCGGACAGGGGGCCTACACCTTC.

The V and J genes are TRBV19 and TRBJ1-2; possible D gene TRBD1, 5 bases. V lost 3 bases, J lost 4 bases, and 12 bases lay in between. The CDR3 has 14 amino acids. Germline CDR1 and CDR2: LNHDA and SQIVND (reference sequence). The CDR3 loop is CASSMKPRGYGYTF. CDR3 nucleotide sequence: TGTGCCAGTAGTATGAAGCCAAGGGGCTATGGCTACACCTTC.

The chain uses TRBV29-1 and TRBJ2-7; tentatively, D is TRBD2 (6 bases). The CDR3 is 14 amino acids. V was cut by 0 bases and J by 4 bases, with 13 bases left in between. Germline CDR1 SQVTM, CDR2 ANQGSEA. CDR3 nucleotide sequence: TGCAGCGTTGAAGATGTCGGGAGACGGTACGAGCAGTACTTC. Translating it yields CSVEDVGRRYEQYF.

The chain's CDR3 is CASSSLRGTTYEQYF. The CDR3 DNA reads as TGTGCCAGCAGCTCCCTTAGGGGGACTACCTACGAGCAGTACTTC. The V gene is TRBV28, the J gene TRBJ2-7; TRBD2 is a possible D gene (7 bases). CDR3 length: 15 residues. V lost 6 bases and J 2 bases, leaving 17 bases between the germline ends. The germline gives CDR1 MDHEN, CDR2 SYDVKM.

The chain recombines TRBV10-3 with TRBJ1-2; D gene unclear. Germline V gene sequence: CDR1 ENHRY, CDR2 SYGVKD. The CDR3 is 14 residues long. V was trimmed by 0 bases and J by 3 bases, leaving 8 bases between them. CDR3 sequence reads: CAISESRSYYGYTF. DNA of the CDR3: TGTGCCATCAGTGAGTCGCGGTCGTACTATGGCTACACCTTC.

This clone was seen just once. The chain recombines TRBV4-1 with TRBJ1-3; D is unresolved. V dropped 0 bases and J dropped 0 bases, with 12 bases sitting between them. Germline loops: CDR1 MGHRA, CDR2 YSYEKL. The CDR3 is made up of 17 amino acids. CDR3 sequence reads: CASSQDPPPGSGNTIYF. In nucleotides, the CDR3 is TGCGCCAGCAGCCAAGATCCCCCACCGGGCTCTGGAAACACCATATATTTT.

The V gene is TRBV5-1, the J gene TRBJ2-3; TRBD2 agrees at 9 bases. The CDR3 sequence is 16 residues long. The V segment lost 0 bases and the J segment 2 bases; nucleotides outside the gene matches: 4. The germline gives CDR1 SGHRS, CDR2 YFSETQ. In DNA, the CDR3 is TGCGCCAGCAGCTTGGTGGAGCGGGAGGACACAGATACGCAGTATTTT. It is translated as CASSLVEREDTDTQYF.

This chain uses TRBV28 with TRBJ1-4; 7 nucleotides match TRBD1. The J segment lost 5 bases and the V segment lost 5 bases, leaving 8 bases of the junction unmatched. The CDR3 has 15 residues. In germline, CDR1 is MDHEN, CDR2 SYDVKM. CDR3 in amino acids: CASSHTGTENEKLFF. For the CDR3, the DNA is TGTGCCAGCAGTCATACCGGGACAGAGAATGAAAAACTGTTTTTT.

The gene calls are TRBV28 and TRBJ1-6; D possibly corresponds to TRBD1 (6 bases). The CDR3 covers 15 residues. V was pared by 7 bases and J by 9 bases, with 19 bases between. From germline, CDR1 is MDHEN and CDR2 SYDVKM. Here the CDR3 reads CASILRTVGGSPLHF. CDR3 nucleotide sequence: TGTGCCAGCATATTACGGACAGTTGGTGGTTCACCCCTCCACTTT.

The CDR3 spells CASSPGLDNQPQHF. The CDR3 DNA follows: TGTGCCAGTAGTCCGGGACTGGACAATCAGCCCCAGCATTTT. The chain recombines TRBV19 with TRBJ1-5; tentatively, D is TRBD1 (5 bases). The CDR3 spans 14 residues. The germline CDR1 and CDR2 sequences are LNHDA and SQIVND (reference sequence). Trimming took off 5 bases at V and 3 bases at J, with 11 bases between the two ends.

The chain links TRBV2 to TRBJ1-5, with D possibly TRBD1 on 6 matching bases. V was cut by 8 bases and J by 8 bases, with 13 bases left in between. CDR1 SNHLY and CDR2 FYNNEI come from the germline V gene. The CDR3 runs to 12 residues. The CDR3 sequence: CASGQGNEPQHF. The DNA of the CDR3 is TGTGCCAGCGGGCAGGGGAATGAGCCCCAGCATTTT.

The CDR3, as DNA: TGTGCCAGCAGCTTATACCGGGACAGGGAAAACATTCAGTACTTC. Residues: CASSLYRDRENIQYF. V gene TRBV7-9 combines with J gene TRBJ2-4, with 9 bases matching TRBD1. This CDR3 is built from 15 residues. After removal of 2 bases from V and 5 bases from J, the junction contained 4 bases not matched to a gene. Germline CDR1 SEHNR, CDR2 FQNEAQ (reference sequence).

The rearrangement uses TRBV29-1 and TRBJ2-7; TRBD1 agrees at 10 bases. The CDR3 has 14 amino acids. Losses at the gene ends were 4 bases for V and 7 bases for J; bases not matched to a gene: 10. Per germline, CDR1 SQVTM and CDR2 ANQGSEA. Here the CDR3 DNA reads TGCAGCGTTGCCGACCGACAGGGGGCAAAAGAGCAGTACTTC. Amino acid sequence: CSVADRQGAKEQYF.

The CDR3 here is CASSRGGQETQYF. CDR3 DNA sequence: TGTGCCAGCAGTAGAGGGGGCCAAGAGACCCAGTACTTC. This chain uses TRBV7-3 with TRBJ2-5, with D possibly TRBD1 on 6 matching bases. The CDR3 is made up of 13 amino acids. Germline V gene data show CDR1 as SGHTA and CDR2 as FQGTGA. V was trimmed by 6 bases and J by 1 base, leaving 9 bases between them.